What follows are 29 T cell receptor beta chains derived from one specimen sequenced in a study of blood T cell repertoires in COVID-19 (dated by TCRdb to 2018 to 2021). Library prep was done by the immunoSEQ multiplex PCR assay. TCRdb carries this immuneACCESS record with in-frame sequences only. Its versions omit some clonotypes, under half of them owing to an unresolved V gene in the studies checked, with the rest unexplained. For this sample there are about 70,000 clones; 75% appear just once. Roughly 21% of the sample is taken by the ten largest. What was sequenced was peripheral blood. The receptors originated from a man between 65 and 85 years old with acute or convalescent COVID-19.

CDR3 loop: CASISTGGRISYEQYF. The CDR3 bases are TGTGCCAGCATCTCCACCGGGGGGAGGATCTCCTACGAGCAGTACTTC. This sequence joins TRBV2 and TRBJ2-7, with 7 nucleotides matching TRBD2. Germline trimming cut 7 bases from V and 0 bases from J; bases unmatched to any gene: 12. CDR3 length equals 16 residues. CDR1 SNHLY and CDR2 FYNNEI come from the germline V gene. The full variable domain, with the rest looked up from reference TRBV2 and TRBJ2-7, is EPEVTQTPSHQVTQMGQEVILRCVPISNHLYFYWYRQILGQKVEFLVSFYNNEISEKSEIFDDQFSVERPDGSNFTLKIRSTKLEDSAMYFCASISTGGRISYEQYFGPGTRLTVT.

The genes are TRBV10-3 and TRBJ1-5; D possibly corresponds to TRBD1 (5 bases). CDR3 length: 14 amino acids. CDR1 is ENHRY, CDR2 SYGVKD, per germline. Between the trimmed V and J ends, which lost 4 bases and 7 bases, there was a span of 14 bases. The CDR3 spells CAISGGAREQPQHF. Here the CDR3 DNA reads TGTGCCATCAGTGGGGGCGCAAGAGAACAGCCCCAGCATTTT.

The chain is built from TRBV10-3 and TRBJ1-1, with D possibly being TRBD1 (5 bases). The germline V and J ends were trimmed by 3 bases and 1 base, with 9 bases remaining between them. Looked up from germline, CDR1 is ENHRY and CDR2 is SYGVKD. This CDR3 region has 14 residues. The CDR3 coding sequence is TGTGCCATCAGTGACCAAACAGGGAACACTGAAGCTTTCTTT. Encoded protein: CAISDQTGNTEAFF.

The chain recombines TRBV3-1 (or the pseudogene TRBV3-2) with TRBJ1-5; a possible D gene is TRBD1 (6 bases). V was trimmed by 2 bases and J by 3 bases, leaving 11 bases between them. Germline CDR1 and CDR2: LGHDT and YNNKEL (reference sequence). The CDR3 sequence is 15 residues long. CDR3 sequence: CASSQPYRVNQPQHF. DNA for the CDR3: TGTGCCAGCAGCCAACCTTACAGGGTCAATCAGCCCCAGCATTTT.

CDR3 nucleotide sequence: TGTGCCAGCAGCTTCTCCACAGGGTACACTGAAGCTTTCTTT. Its translation: CASSFSTGYTEAFF. The chain carries TRBV5-4 and TRBJ1-1; a weak D match, TRBD1 (6 bases). Germline V gene lookup returns CDR1 SGHNT and CDR2 YYREEE (reference sequence). The CDR3 is 14 residues long. Trimming shortened V by 2 bases and J by 3 bases, and 11 bases separated the two germline ends.

This clone was detected once. The V call is TRBV28, the J call TRBJ1-5; tentative D call: TRBD1 (6 bases). The CDR3 loop spans 16 amino acids. CDR1 and CDR2 from the germline V gene are MDHEN and SYDVKM. V lost 3 bases and J lost 3, with 15 bases in between. Here the CDR3 reads CASSFGTRGPNQPQHF. The CDR3 DNA follows: TGTGCCAGCAGTTTTGGGACCAGGGGCCCCAATCAGCCCCAGCATTTT. Based on the CDR3 plus reference TRBV28 and TRBJ1-5, the full variable domain is DVKVTQSSRYLVKRTGEKVFLECVQDMDHENMFWYRQDPGLGLRLIYFSYDVKMKEKGDIPEGYSVSREKKERFSLILESASTNQTSMYLCASSFGTRGPNQPQHFGDGTRLSIL.

The rearrangement uses TRBV7-3 and TRBJ1-1; 9 bases align to TRBD1. The V segment lost 5 bases and the J segment 7 bases; nucleotides outside the gene matches: 8. The V gene's germline CDR1 is SGHTA and CDR2 FQGTGA. This CDR3 is 14 amino acids long. The CDR3 DNA sequence: TGTGCCAGCAGCGGGACAGGGAATGCTCTTGAAGCTTTCTTT. Encoded protein: CASSGTGNALEAFF.

The chain uses TRBV2 and TRBJ2-2, with D maybe TRBD2 (6 bases). Trimming shortened V by 2 bases and J by 5 bases, and 12 bases separated the two germline ends. CDR3 length equals 15 residues. CDR1 and CDR2 from the germline V gene are SNHLY and FYNNEI. The CDR3 DNA reads TGTGCCAGCAGTGAAAGGCTAGCGAGAACCGGGGAGCTGTTTTTT. This sequence encodes CASSERLARTGELFF.

This chain uses TRBV7-2 with TRBJ2-1; 10 bases map to TRBD2. The CDR3 consists of 14 residues. From germline, CDR1 is SGHTA and CDR2 FQGNSA. V was clipped by 5 bases and J by 9 bases; unmatched bases: 7. The CDR3 reads CASSASGRAVEQFF. In DNA form, the CDR3 reads TGTGCCAGCAGCGCAAGCGGGAGGGCCGTTGAGCAGTTCTTC.

This clone has a handful of counts. The chain recombines TRBV28 with TRBJ1-2, with D perhaps TRBD1 (5 bases). The CDR3 totals 12 residues. V lost 5 bases, J lost 10 bases, and 14 bases lay in between. In germline, CDR1 is MDHEN, CDR2 SYDVKM. The CDR3 DNA reads TGTGCCAGCAGTACCCCTGGGGGGGACTACACCTTC. Encoded protein: CASSTPGGDYTF.

The chain uses TRBV28 and TRBJ2-2; TRBD2 aligns across 14 bases. This CDR3 has 17 residues. Germline assignment: CDR1 MDHEN and CDR2 SYDVKM. Trimming took 6 bases from V and 7 from J; bases not matched to a gene: 10. CDR3: CASSPTPGLAGVGELFF. CDR3 bases: TGTGCCAGCAGCCCGACTCCGGGACTAGCGGGAGTCGGGGAGCTGTTTTTT.

This chain links TRBV27 with TRBJ1-5, with 8 bases that match TRBD1. Germline CDR1 reads MNHEY; CDR2 reads SMNVEV (reference sequence). Trimming at V came to 3 bases and at J to 2 bases, leaving 6 bases not matched to a gene. The CDR3 has 16 residues. For the CDR3, the DNA is TGTGCCAGCAGTTTCCAGGGGGCGATAGGCAATCAGCCCCAGCATTTT. This translates into CASSFQGAIGNQPQHF.

V gene TRBV7-9 combines with J gene TRBJ1-1; D perhaps matches TRBD1 (5 bases). The ends were cut back, 4 bases at V and 5 bases at J, with 11 bases in the middle. CDR1 and CDR2 from the germline V gene are SEHNR and FQNEAQ (reference sequence). The CDR3 covers 13 residues. The CDR3 region is CASSYLRGTEAFF. The CDR3 region has the DNA TGTGCCAGCAGCTACCTCCGGGGGACTGAAGCTTTCTTT. The complete variable domain, with remaining parts taken from reference TRBV7-9 and TRBJ1-1, reads DTGVSQNPRHKITKRGQNVTFRCDPISEHNRLYWYRQTLGQGPEFLTYFQNEAQLEKSRLLSDRFSAERPKGSFSTLEIQRTEQGDSAMYLCASSYLRGTEAFFGQGTRLTVV.

The J gene is TRBJ2-7, the V gene TRBV7-9; maybe TRBD2 (5 bases). Per germline, CDR1 SEHNR and CDR2 FQNEAQ (reference sequence). The CDR3 runs to 11 residues. V was pared by 5 bases and J by 7 bases, with 9 bases between. The CDR3 DNA is TGTGCCAGCAGCCTTCCGGGGGAGCAGTACTTC. Residues: CASSLPGEQYF.

The chain links TRBV6-6 to TRBJ2-7; D is perhaps TRBD1 (6 bases). This CDR3 spans 13 amino acids. Trimming shortened V by 11 bases and J by 0 bases, and 14 bases separated the two germline ends. Germline CDR1 reads MNHNY; CDR2 reads SVGAGI (reference sequence). CDR3 DNA: TGTGCCGTCCGGCCAGGGGACTCCTACGAGCAGTACTTC. Translated, it gives CAVRPGDSYEQYF.

The chain uses TRBV11-2 and TRBJ2-5, with D maybe TRBD2 (9 bases). The CDR3 totals 16 residues. V was trimmed by 3 bases and J by 2 bases, leaving 16 bases between them. CDR1 is SGHAT and CDR2 is FQNNGV in the germline V gene. In nucleotides, the CDR3 is TGTGCCAGCAGCTTTGCGGGAGGGACAGGACAAGAGACCCAGTACTTC. It encodes CASSFAGGTGQETQYF.

The table lists this clone with a count of one. The genes are TRBV11-1 and TRBJ1-5; D is unresolved. CDR3 length: 13 residues. Germline V gene sequence: CDR1 SGHAT, CDR2 FQDESV (reference sequence). Between the trimmed V and J ends, which lost 3 bases and 8 bases, there was a span of 11 bases. The CDR3: CASSFGRGEPQHF. The CDR3 DNA sequence: TGTGCCAGCAGCTTTGGACGGGGTGAGCCCCAGCATTTT.

The rearrangement joins TRBV24-1 to TRBJ2-1; 9 bases agree with TRBD1. CDR3 length: 15 amino acids. The V segment lost 1 base and the J segment 5 bases; nucleotides outside the gene matches: 2. Per the germline V gene, CDR1 is KGHDR and CDR2 is SFDVKD. The chain's CDR3 is CATSDFNRGHNEQFF. As DNA, the CDR3 is TGTGCCACCAGTGATTTCAACAGGGGGCACAATGAGCAGTTCTTC.

This clone was seen once. The V and J genes are TRBV4-2 and TRBJ2-7; 8 positions match TRBD1. This CDR3 region has 17 residues. Germline V gene lookup returns CDR1 LGHNA and CDR2 YNFKEQ. The junction had 11 bases not matched to a gene; V was cut back by 0 bases and J by 4 bases. For the CDR3, the DNA is TGTGCCAGCAGCCAAGATATTCGACAGGGGAGAGGGTACGAGCAGTACTTC. This gives the protein CASSQDIRQGRGYEQYF.

This clone was observed many times. The chain carries TRBV5-1 and TRBJ2-1, with 8 bases aligning to TRBD2. CDR1 SGHRS and CDR2 YFSETQ come from the germline V gene. The CDR3 sequence is 15 residues long. V shed 4 bases and J 6 bases; nucleotides not matched to a gene: 9. This chain's CDR3 is CASSPPRSGVNEQFF. The CDR3 nucleotides read TGCGCCAGCAGCCCGCCACGTAGCGGGGTCAATGAGCAGTTCTTC.

The chain employs TRBV6-1 and TRBJ2-7; possible D gene TRBD1, 6 bases. Deletions cut 0 bases from V and 2 bases from J, with 8 bases between. The CDR3 has 14 amino acids. CDR1 and CDR2 (germline): MNHNS, SASEGT. The CDR3 is CASSEAQGTYEQYF. As DNA, the CDR3 is TGTGCCAGCAGTGAAGCACAGGGAACCTACGAGCAGTACTTC.

The CDR3 sequence is CASSLSRQGGYNEQFF. CDR3 coding DNA: TGTGCCAGCAGTTTATCGAGGCAGGGAGGCTACAATGAGCAGTTCTTC. The rearrangement links TRBV27 to TRBJ2-1; weak D call: TRBD2 (6 bases). Looked up from germline, CDR1 is MNHEY and CDR2 is SMNVEV (reference sequence). Trimming took off 0 bases at V and 3 bases at J, with 12 bases between the two ends. There are 16 residues in the CDR3.

The V and J genes are TRBV6-5 and TRBJ2-7, with a possible D match to TRBD1 (5 bases). Germline V gives CDR1 MNHEY, CDR2 SVGAGI. Trimming shortened V by 2 bases and J by 0 bases, and 5 bases separated the two germline ends. CDR3 length: 13 residues. CDR3 protein: CASSYDSSYEQYF. DNA for the CDR3: TGTGCCAGCAGTTACGACAGCTCCTACGAGCAGTACTTC.

The chain has TRBV23-1 and TRBJ2-7; tentatively, D is TRBD2 (6 bases). TRBV23-1 is annotated as an ORF whose role is uncertain. Deletions cut 7 bases from V and 4 bases from J, with 14 bases between. The CDR3 extends over 13 amino acids. The chain's CDR3 is CASTHKGLYEQYF. In nucleotides, the CDR3 is TGCGCCAGCACTCATAAGGGACTGTACGAGCAGTACTTC.

This clone was observed a handful of times. The V call is TRBV5-1, the J call TRBJ1-1, with D possibly being TRBD1 (5 bases). Between the trimmed V and J ends, which lost 0 bases and 1 base, there was a span of 13 bases. The CDR3 sequence is 16 residues long. CDR1 SGHRS and CDR2 YFSETQ come from the germline V gene. DNA of the CDR3: TGCGCCAGCAGCTTGGCCAGAACAGGCGGGAACACTGAAGCTTTCTTT. It specifies CASSLARTGGNTEAFF.

The chain joins TRBV28 to TRBJ2-3; 15 bases match TRBD2. J gave up 1 base and V 7 bases, and 9 bases lay outside the gene matches. The CDR3 runs 18 residues. Germline V gene lookup returns CDR1 MDHEN and CDR2 SYDVKM. Here the CDR3 reads CASTTPGLAGGGTDTQYF. CDR3 nucleotide sequence: TGTGCCAGCACCACTCCGGGACTAGCGGGAGGAGGCACAGATACGCAGTATTTT.

The chain is built from TRBV13 and TRBJ1-1; D is perhaps TRBD1 (6 bases). V lost 2 bases and J 5 bases, leaving 12 bases between the germline ends. This CDR3 region has 14 residues. CDR1 and CDR2 from the germline V gene are PRHDT and FYEKMQ (reference sequence). For the CDR3, the DNA is TGTGCCAGCAGCTTAAAGGGGCAGGGGACTGAAGCTTTCTTT. Translating it yields CASSLKGQGTEAFF.

The chain carries TRBV10-3 and TRBJ2-3; 14 bases fit TRBD2. From germline, CDR1 is ENHRY and CDR2 SYGVKD. Trimming took 4 bases from V and 1 from J; bases not matched to a gene: 4. The CDR3 totals 17 residues. CDR3 residues: CAISGGLAGVGTDTQYF. CDR3 coding DNA: TGTGCCATCAGTGGGGGACTAGCGGGAGTTGGCACAGATACGCAGTATTTT.

The V gene is TRBV10-3, the J gene TRBJ1-2; D unclear. Looked up from germline, CDR1 is ENHRY and CDR2 is SYGVKD. This CDR3 is 14 amino acids long. The V end lost 2 bases, the J end lost 8 bases, and 15 bases lay between the germline ends. The CDR3 DNA reads TGTGCCATCAGTGAGGGCAGCTCTCGGAGAGGCTACACCTTC. Translated, it gives CAISEGSSRRGYTF.